This T cell receptor beta chain stems from a study of T cells in localized non-small cell lung cancer (dated by TCRdb to 2020 to 2022). Notes on the research overall: The study examined T cell repertoires in roughly 240 patients with early-stage NSCLC and compared tumors with uninvolved tumor-adjacent lungs. All 220 or so NSCLC patients in the cohort were treatment-naive and had localized lung tumors that were resected. NSCLC patients had a mean age of approximately 72 years, and more than 120 were male and 85 to 110 female.

The immunoSEQ Assay was used to sequence TCR beta CDR3 regions from DNA. In the original analysis: To compute T cell density, TCR beta template counts were normalized to usable DNA, which was estimated by amplifying housekeeping genes. The preseqR package was used to estimate richness by extrapolating to 400,000 templates for PBMC samples and to 120,000 templates for tissue samples. Clonality was defined as one minus Pielou's evenness. Differential abundance testing on productive amino-acid clonotypes, with a minimum total count of 5 and an alpha of 0.1, was used to identify tissue-enriched TCRs. The Jaccard Index and the Morisita Overlap Index were used to measure how much the repertoires overlapped between compartments. TCR beta CDR3s were clustered by GLIPH together with public tetramer-defined viral CDR3s, and at least three viral sequences plus V-gene enrichment were required for viral motifs. What TCRdb holds here is the immuneACCESS table cut down to in-frame rearrangements. Part of the clones is not present; checked against another copy, under half of the missing clones reflect an unresolved V gene, and the others are unexplained. From that table come the V and J calls and clone size; the DNA was used to work out D and trimming. The sample table lists about 33,000 clones, about nine tenths of them with a count of one. Less than 5.5% of the sample is held by the ten biggest clonotypes.

Taken from cysteine to phenylalanine, the CDR3 has 17 residues. The sequence is cut down to CDR3 DNA, 51 bases in frame from base 1. V drops 1 base and J drops 1 base, leaving 17 bases in between. The germline V gene gives CDR1 as SGHRS and CDR2 as YFSETQ. Overall results and qualifications from the work: Multi-region tumor sequencing was not performed, so intratumor heterogeneity could not be excluded. Because the study design was exploratory, TCR variables were selected using unadjusted p-values without false-discovery rate correction. Higher T cell density in blood was associated with longer overall survival, whereas higher clonality in adjacent lung was associated with shorter survival. Of the top 100 tumor clones, a median of 57 were detected in paired uninvolved adjacent lung; about 26 were also among that lung's top 100. The highest T cell clonality was observed in uninvolved tumor-adjacent lung, where clonality exceeded that of tumor, suggesting that antigenic responses were more focused in uninvolved tumor-adjacent lung.

At diagnosis, peripheral blood, uninvolved tumor-adjacent lung and tumor were collected and stored as a combination of fresh-frozen and FFPE material. For TCR repertoire profiling, blood samples were analyzed as peripheral blood mononuclear cells. About this clone itself: The specificity of this receptor is unknown. The record has no base qualities; no much larger clone is one base away.

Specimen: peripheral blood, collected before any cancer treatment. The chain joins TRBV5-1 to TRBJ1-1, with a tentative D gene TRBD1 over 5 matching bases. This TCR came from a male donor aged 60 or over with stage III lung adenocarcinoma. The CDR3 reads CASSLKGPVPANTEAFF. The nucleotide sequence reads as follows: TGCGCCAGCAGCTTGAAGGGGCCCGTCCCGGCGAACACTGAAGCTTTCTTT.